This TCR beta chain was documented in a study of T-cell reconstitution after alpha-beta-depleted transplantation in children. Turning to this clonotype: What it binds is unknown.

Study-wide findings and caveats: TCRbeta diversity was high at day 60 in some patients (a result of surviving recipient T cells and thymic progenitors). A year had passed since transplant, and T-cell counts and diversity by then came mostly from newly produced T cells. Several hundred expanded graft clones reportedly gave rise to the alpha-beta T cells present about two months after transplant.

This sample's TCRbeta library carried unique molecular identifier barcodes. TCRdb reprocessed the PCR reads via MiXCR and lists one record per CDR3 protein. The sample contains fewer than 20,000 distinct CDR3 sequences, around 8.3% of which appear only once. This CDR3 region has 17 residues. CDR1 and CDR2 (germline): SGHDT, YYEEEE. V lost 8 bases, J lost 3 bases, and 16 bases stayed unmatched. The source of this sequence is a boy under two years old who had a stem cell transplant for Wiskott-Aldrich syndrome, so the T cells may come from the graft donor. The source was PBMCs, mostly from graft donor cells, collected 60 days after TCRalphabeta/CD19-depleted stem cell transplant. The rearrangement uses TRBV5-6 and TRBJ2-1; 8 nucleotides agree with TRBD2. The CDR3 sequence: CARGPGSGSSNYNEQFF. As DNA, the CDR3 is TGTGCCAGGGGCCCAGGGAGCGGGAGCTCAAACTACAATGAGCAGTTCTTC.